This TCR beta chain derives from a study of blood T cell repertoires in COVID-19 (TCRdb year 2020). As for the study more broadly: Samples covering the acute and convalescent phases of COVID-19 were provided by collaborators in the United States, Italy and Spain. The prospective study material was composed of cDNA or gDNA derived from T cells, B-cell-depleted T cells, or PBMCs. Deeply sampled blood TCRbeta repertoires from subjects exposed to, actively infected with, or recovered from COVID-19 were included in the dataset. A freely available public database, intended as a resource for researchers studying the immune response to SARS-CoV-2, is where the repertoires were released. Samples came from the ongoing ImmuneRACE study (first 160 participants) plus 1,254 subjects from 6 global collaborators. The sample metadata nearly always contained a de-identified subject ID, COVID-19 status, age in years and sex. Where available, HLA class I and class II types were obtained from metadata supplied by the sample provider rather than from assay-based typing. Results and caveats for the whole study, not just this receptor: The quantity of clinical and demographic metadata differed by source and by participant and was supplied without curation.

Trimming takes 6 bases from V and 5 bases from J, and the germline ends sit 13 bases apart. CDR3 length: 13 amino acids, cysteine to phenylalanine. The DNA shown is the 39-base CDR3, in frame from base 1. As encoded in the germline V gene, CDR1 is MNHEY while CDR2 is SVGAGI. About this clone: Its antigen is not yet known. Base qualities are not at hand, and no much larger clone is one base apart.

TCRbeta CDR3 regions were amplified from genomic DNA using the immunoSEQ Assay, a bias-controlled multiplex PCR. The published analysis was carried out like this. Within the assay, amplification of reference gene primers was used to estimate how many nucleated cells each sample contained. Sequence reads were collapsed and filtered to measure the absolute abundance of every unique TCRbeta CDR3 rearrangement. For each sample, productive Simpson clonality was calculated by taking the square root of Simpson's diversity index across productive rearrangements. The source is immuneACCESS, and TCRdb retained only in-frame sequences with V and J called. Part of the clones is not carried over; for the studies checked, unresolved V genes explain less than half of this, and the remainder is unexplained. Clonal size and the V and J genes are those of that table, whereas D and trimming came from the DNA. In this sample the table shows around 130,000 clones, approximately 80% of which occur a single time. Of the sample, roughly 1.9% falls within the top ten clones.

Collaborating institutions collected whole blood in K2EDTA tubes following their own protocols. For TCRbeta analysis, collaborators shipped samples in one of three forms: frozen whole blood, isolated PBMCs, or DNA extracted from either of those sample types. The chain links TRBV6-5 with TRBJ1-2; too little of a D gene remains to name it. The sample comprised peripheral blood. The TCR sequence derives from a man between 70 and 80 years old with acute or convalescent COVID-19. The DNA reads as follows: TGTGCCAGCAGGCCGGGGAAATTATATGGCTACACCTTC. It codes for CASRPGKLYGYTF.